This T cell receptor (beta chain) was obtained from a study of Tregs in tolerant kidney transplant recipients. TCRdb's copy holds only in-frame clones and misses some; the assay was immunoSEQ multiplex PCR. The sample contains 85,000 to 100,000 clones, 93% of which appear only once. V was clipped by 0 bases and J by 6 bases, with 9 bases between them. Germline-derived CDR1 and CDR2 are GTSNPN and SVGIG (reference sequence). This CDR3 contains 12 residues. J is TRBJ2-7 and V is TRBV30; D gene uncertain. The source of this sequence is a human donor who received a combined kidney and bone marrow transplant. The sample here was CD4+ T cells from blood, taken before the transplant. The CDR3 region has the DNA TGTGCCTGGAGTGTAGGAGAGCCCGAGCAGTACTTC. Its protein is CAWSVGEPEQYF. Supplemented by reference TRBV30 and TRBJ2-7, the full variable domain reads SQTIHQWPATLVQPVGSPLSLECTVEGTSNPNLYWYRQAAGRGLQLLFYSVGIGQISSEVPQNLSASRPQDRQFILSSKKLLLSDSGFYLCAWSVGEPEQYFGPGTRLTVT.